These 24 T cell receptor beta chains originate from one sample sequenced in a study of cytomegalovirus exposure and HLA in healthy donors. The primer mix had 60 Vbeta and 13 Jbeta primers. Sequenced by immunoSEQ multiplex PCR; TCRdb stores in-frame clones only, minus some. The sample holds fewer than 150,000 clones; over 70% are singletons and the top ten take 7.5% to 9.5%. Sequenced sample: PBMCs. Every receptor here comes from a female donor in good health and CMV-seropositive.

This clone occurred a few times. The V gene is TRBV6-1, the J gene TRBJ2-3, with a weak D call TRBD2 (5 bases). Germline-derived CDR1 and CDR2 are MNHNS and SASEGT. Trimming took off 2 bases at V and 4 bases at J, with 7 bases between the two ends. The length of the CDR3 is 13 residues. CDR3 sequence reads: CASSESGSDTQYF. CDR3 DNA: TGTGCCAGCAGTGAATCGGGGTCAGATACGCAGTATTTT.

The DNA for the CDR3 is TGTGCCAGCAGTTACGGGCTCAATCAGCCCCAGCATTTT. Translating gives CASSYGLNQPQHF. The chain couples TRBV6-6 to TRBJ1-5; D not resolved. From germline, CDR1 is MNHNY and CDR2 SVGAGI (reference sequence). Trimming cost V 2 bases and J 3 bases, with 5 bases left between them. This CDR3 is 13 amino acids long.

This clone has more than one count but fewer than ten. The rearrangement uses TRBV7-8 and TRBJ1-2; a weak D match, TRBD1 (6 bases). Germline V gene lookup returns CDR1 SGHVS and CDR2 FQNEAQ. This CDR3 spans 15 amino acids. The ends were cut back, 4 bases at V and 5 bases at J, with 17 bases in the middle. CDR3: CASSYDRIPVYGYTF. The CDR3 DNA is TGTGCCAGCAGCTATGACAGGATTCCGGTTTATGGCTACACCTTC.

V gene TRBV9 combines with J gene TRBJ1-1, with TRBD1 identical over 8 bases. The CDR3 extends over 13 amino acids. Germline V CDR1 and CDR2: SGDLS, YYNGEE. Germline trimming cut 1 base from V and 4 bases from J; bases unmatched to any gene: 0. DNA for the CDR3: TGTGCCAGCAGCGTAACAGGGGGCACTGAAGCTTTCTTT. It encodes CASSVTGGTEAFF.

The chain carries TRBV5-1 and TRBJ1-2, with D uncertain. Trimming removed 0 bases at V and 1 base at J, with 4 bases between. Germline V gene sequence: CDR1 SGHRS, CDR2 YFSETQ. This CDR3 is built from 13 residues. The CDR3 sequence is CASSLGSNYGYTF. The CDR3 coding sequence is TGCGCCAGCAGCTTGGGGAGTAACTATGGCTACACCTTC.

The V gene is TRBV27, the J gene TRBJ2-7; 8 bases are shared with TRBD2. Trimming removed 0 bases from V and 3 bases from J; junction bases left unmatched: 7. The CDR3 totals 16 residues. Germline V lookup: CDR1 MNHEY, CDR2 SMNVEV (reference sequence). CDR3 region: CASSLSPSGLFYEQYF. Written as DNA, the CDR3 is TGTGCCAGCAGTTTATCGCCTAGCGGGCTATTCTACGAGCAGTACTTC.

This clone came up once. The chain employs TRBV18 and TRBJ1-6; 7 bases agree with TRBD1. Germline assignment: CDR1 KGHSH and CDR2 LQKENI. V lost 5 bases, J lost 7 bases, and 2 bases stayed unmatched. This CDR3 is 13 amino acids long. DNA for the CDR3: TGTGCCAGCTCAGAGACAGGGAATTCACCCCTCCACTTT. Protein: CASSETGNSPLHF.

The chain employs TRBV5-6 and TRBJ1-5; D call uncertain. The CDR3 has 15 residues. Germline CDR1 SGHDT, CDR2 YYEEEE. Trimming stripped 0 bases from V and 3 bases from J, with 10 bases between. In DNA form, the CDR3 reads TGTGCCAGCAGCTTGGCCCGACATCCCAATCAGCCCCAGCATTTT. Encoded protein: CASSLARHPNQPQHF. The variable domain in full, with the rest retrieved from reference TRBV5-6 and TRBJ1-5, is DAGVTQSPTHLIKTRGQQVTLRCSPKSGHDTVSWYQQALGQGPQFIFQYYEEEERQRGNFPDRFSGHQFPNYSSELNVNALLLGDSALYLCASSLARHPNQPQHFGDGTRLSIL.

The chain carries TRBV7-6 and TRBJ2-1, with 7 bases lining up with TRBD1. The germline CDR1 and CDR2 sequences are SGHVS and FNYEAQ. With 5 bases clipped from V and 6 bases from J, the junction kept 7 bases outside the gene matches. This CDR3 spans 14 amino acids. The CDR3 reads CASSPRTGSNEQFF. The CDR3, as DNA: TGTGCCAGCAGCCCCCGGACAGGCTCCAATGAGCAGTTCTTC.

The chain is built from TRBV6-5 and TRBJ2-5; 9 nucleotides align to TRBD2. The CDR3 sequence is 15 residues long. V dropped 6 bases and J dropped 4; count of bases not matched to a gene: 9. CDR1 MNHEY and CDR2 SVGAGI come from the germline V gene. This CDR3 reads CASRLGGGALETQYF. CDR3 nucleotides: TGTGCCAGCAGGCTGGGCGGGGGGGCTTTAGAGACCCAGTACTTC.

The chain joins TRBV7-2 to TRBJ2-7, with D maybe TRBD1 (6 bases). The germline V gene has CDR1 SGHTA and CDR2 FQGNSA. The CDR3 length is 12 residues. V gave up 1 base and J gave up 7 bases, with 8 bases separating them. The CDR3: CASSLGGTEQYF. The DNA of the CDR3 is TGTGCCAGCAGCTTAGGAGGGACAGAGCAGTACTTC.

The chain couples TRBV19 to TRBJ1-1; D not resolved. In germline, CDR1 is LNHDA, CDR2 SQIVND (reference sequence). The CDR3 runs to 12 residues. V lost 10 bases, J lost 1 base, and 10 bases lay in between. CDR3 amino acids: CATSTGNTEAFF. CDR3 DNA sequence: TGTGCCACCTCTACGGGGAACACTGAAGCTTTCTTT.

This clone was detected only a few times. The chain joins TRBV29-1 to TRBJ2-3; D unclear. CDR3 length: 13 residues. Trimming removed 7 bases at V and 5 bases at J, with 16 bases between. Per germline, CDR1 SQVTM and CDR2 ANQGSEA. CDR3 coding DNA: TGCAGCGCCGCCAGGAATGAAGAAGATACGCAGTATTTT. Protein sequence: CSAARNEEDTQYF.

The genes are TRBV4-2 and TRBJ2-3; TRBD2 aligns across 11 bases. The germline V gene has CDR1 LGHNA and CDR2 YNFKEQ. The V segment lost 0 bases and the J segment 2 bases; nucleotides outside the gene matches: 10. This CDR3 contains 19 residues. This CDR3 is CASSQEVAGGLSNTDTQYF. As DNA, the CDR3 is TGTGCCAGCAGCCAAGAAGTAGCGGGGGGGCTCTCAAACACAGATACGCAGTATTTT.

The rearrangement uses TRBV7-2 and TRBJ1-5; 7 bases agree with TRBD1. Trimming at V came to 8 bases and at J to 4 bases, leaving 5 bases not matched to a gene. CDR3 length: 13 residues. Germline lookup yields CDR1 SGHTA and CDR2 FQGNSA. Here the CDR3 DNA reads TGTGCCAGCTCCCGGGACAGTAATCAGCCCCAGCATTTT. Its protein product is CASSRDSNQPQHF. The full variable domain, with the rest looked up from reference TRBV7-2 and TRBJ1-5, is GAGVSQSPSNKVTEKGKDVELRCDPISGHTALYWYRQSLGQGLEFLIYFQGNSAPDKSGLPSDRFSAERTGGSVSTLTIQRTQQEDSAVYLCASSRDSNQPQHFGDGTRLSIL.

V is TRBV4-1 and J is TRBJ2-7, with TRBD1 identical over 10 bases. This CDR3 region has 15 residues. The trim removed 3 bases at V and 3 bases at J, leaving 5 bases unmatched. Germline loops: CDR1 MGHRA, CDR2 YSYEKL. CDR3 protein: CASSHRDRGGYEQYF. DNA for the CDR3: TGCGCCAGCAGCCACCGGGACAGGGGCGGCTACGAGCAGTACTTC.

The gene calls are TRBV19 and TRBJ2-5; the D gene is possibly TRBD2 (6 bases). CDR3 length: 14 residues. Trimming left V 3 bases short and J 10 bases short, with 18 bases between. The germline V gene encodes CDR1 LNHDA and CDR2 SQIVND (reference sequence). CDR3 sequence (DNA): TGTGCCAGTAGTATTGGAGGGGACCCCTCCTTCCAGTACTTC. Amino acids: CASSIGGDPSFQYF.

The J gene is TRBJ1-2, the V gene TRBV7-2; TRBD1 matches 8 bases. This CDR3 region has 15 residues. Germline-derived CDR1 and CDR2 are SGHTA and FQGNSA. Germline trimming cut 2 bases from V and 6 bases from J; bases unmatched to any gene: 8. CDR3 loop: CASSLMGQAPDGYTF. In DNA, the CDR3 is TGTGCCAGCAGCTTAATGGGACAGGCCCCCGATGGCTACACCTTC.

This clone was counted a single time. The chain is built from TRBV28 and TRBJ1-1; maybe TRBD1 (5 bases). Germline assignment: CDR1 MDHEN and CDR2 SYDVKM. Trimming took 3 bases from V and 0 from J, leaving 11 bases between them. The CDR3 covers 15 residues. CDR3 DNA sequence: TGTGCCAGCAGTTTTACCGGACACCTGAACACTGAAGCTTTCTTT. Amino acids: CASSFTGHLNTEAFF.

The J gene is TRBJ1-5, the V gene TRBV28; D might be TRBD1 (5 bases). Trimming took 5 bases from V and 2 from J, leaving 16 bases between them. This CDR3 spans 16 amino acids. CDR1 and CDR2 (germline): MDHEN, SYDVKM. For the CDR3, the DNA is TGTGCCAGCAGTCTTACAAAGGGGTTTGGCAATCAGCCCCAGCATTTT. Translating it yields CASSLTKGFGNQPQHF.

This chain uses TRBV18 with TRBJ1-1; D is possibly TRBD1 (5 bases). The CDR3 loop spans 15 amino acids. Between the trimmed V and J ends, which lost 0 bases and 0 bases, there was a span of 8 bases. CDR1 is KGHSH and CDR2 is LQKENI in the germline V gene. In DNA form, the CDR3 reads TGTGCCAGCTCACCACCCAACAGGTTGAACACTGAAGCTTTCTTT. This codes for CASSPPNRLNTEAFF.

V is TRBV15 and J is TRBJ2-3; D is perhaps TRBD2 (6 bases). The V end lost 3 bases, the J end lost 0 bases, and 13 bases lay between the germline ends. The CDR3 covers 16 residues. From germline, CDR1 is LNHNV and CDR2 YYDKDF (reference sequence). CDR3 nucleotide sequence: TGTGCCACCAGCAGGGGACTGGGGAGTAGCACAGATACGCAGTATTTT. Translating gives CATSRGLGSSTDTQYF. The full variable domain, rest sourced from reference TRBV15 and TRBJ2-3, is DAMVIQNPRYQVTQFGKPVTLSCSQTLNHNVMYWYQQKSSQAPKLLFHYYDKDFNNEADTPDNFQSRRPNTSFCFLDIRSPGLGDTAMYLCATSRGLGSSTDTQYFGPGTRLTVL.

Regarding this clone: Other DNA sequences in this specimen translate into the identical CDR3. The CDR3 nucleotides are TGCGCCAGCAGCAGTCAGGGTGCCGGGGAGCTGTTTTTT. Protein product: CASSSQGAGELFF. The chain couples TRBV5-1 to TRBJ2-2, with D maybe TRBD1 (5 bases). CDR3 length equals 13 residues. Germline V gene sequence: CDR1 SGHRS, CDR2 YFSETQ. The V end was cut by 4 bases, the J end by 6 bases, with 10 bases between.

The DNA for the CDR3 is TGTGCCAGCACCCGGGAAGACTCCGGTGGCTACACCTTC. This translates into CASTREDSGGYTF. The chain joins TRBV5-3 to TRBJ1-2, with D unresolved. TRBV5-3 counts as an open reading frame of uncertain function. Trimming took off 8 bases at V and 7 bases at J, with 18 bases between the two ends. This CDR3 has 13 residues.